Listed here is a single T cell receptor (beta chain). No antigen is known for it. No much larger clonotype is one base removed from it; base qualities were not supplied. The junction shows trimming of 4 bases on V and 0 bases on J, and the gene matches do not reach 14 bases of it. Reading from cysteine to phenylalanine, the CDR3 counts 18 amino acids. The read is trimmed to its CDR3 DNA, 54 bases read in frame from base 1. The CDR1 and CDR2 encoded by the germline V gene are SGHRS and YFSETQ. This sample stems from a study of response to subunit inactivated influenza vaccine (dated by TCRdb to 2016 to 2019). As for the study more broadly: Deep quantitative profiling of the T cell receptor repertoire was used in the study to follow responses to a trivalent subunit inactivated influenza vaccine. Paper-wide results and their limitations: The authors proposed that each seasonal influenza vaccination may bring in only a limited number of new T cells.

Preparation of the library involved RT-PCR. The sequencer was an Illumina HiSeq 2500. TCRdb reprocessing: public reads trimmed at Q25 with fastp, clones called with MiXCR, in-frame beta chains kept. Here each entry gathers all rows of one CDR3 protein and keeps the most common genes and DNA. The sample has 500,000 to 750,000 distinct CDR3 sequences on record, about 14% of them singletons. 11% of the sample goes to the ten largest clones. The sequence is built from TRBV5-1 and TRBJ2-5; 8 bases in the middle match TRBD1. Sequences were derived from PBMCs from blood, sampled about 13 days after vaccination. The clonotype was recovered from a man between 45 and 60 years old who received an inactivated influenza vaccine. Donor details come from another sample of the same person, matched by shared clones. Here the CDR3 is given as CASSGTGQERENQETQYF. The DNA is TGCGCCAGCAGCGGAACGGGACAGGAACGAGAGAACCAAGAGACCCAGTACTTC. The reference TRBV5-1 and TRBJ2-5 proteins fill in what lies around the CDR3, so the full variable domain reads KAGVTQTPRYLIKTRGQQVTLSCSPISGHRSVSWYQQTPGQGLQFLFEYFSETQRNKGNFPGRFSGRQFSNSRSEMNVSTLELGDSALYLCASSGTGQERENQETQYFGPGTRLLVL.